A single sample is the source of the 20 T cell receptor beta chains below, sequenced in a study of T cell clonality in common variable immunodeficiency. The data were produced by immunoSEQ multiplex PCR, yet TCRdb's version contains in-frame clones alone and is incomplete. The sample yields around 45,000 clones, without any singletons. Specimen: peripheral blood mononuclear cells. These receptors were obtained from a person between 18 and 69 years old in good health.

This clone has a count of ten or more. The DNA ends 3 residues before the CDR3 does, and the rest of the CDR3 is filled in from the germline J gene. The chain joins TRBV29-1 to TRBJ2-3; 12 nucleotides line up with TRBD2. CDR3 size: 14 residues. Trimming at V came to 7 bases and at J to 6 bases, leaving 8 bases not matched to a gene. Germline assignment: CDR1 SQVTM and CDR2 ANQGSEA. CDR3 protein: CSASGGAIADTQYF. The CDR3 DNA, read in part, is TGCAGCGCTAGCGGGGGGGCGATAGCGGATACG.

This clone was counted ten times or more. The sequence runs out 3 residues before the end of the CDR3; the remainder is reconstructed from the germline J gene. This rearrangement joins TRBV6-2 or TRBV6-3 to TRBJ2-3; unclear D gene. V was shortened by 10 bases and J by 6 bases, with 11 bases between the two germline ends. The V gene's germline CDR1 is MNHEY and CDR2 SVGEGT. This CDR3 is built from 11 residues. The covered CDR3 bases are TGTGCCACCAGCAACGGGGATACG. Translated, it gives CATSNGDT. The entire CDR3 sequence reads CATSNGDTQYF.

This clone was recorded at least ten times. The read falls 3 residues short of the CDR3 end, and the missing part is taken from the germline J gene. The chain couples TRBV5-6 to TRBJ1-2, with TRBD1 identical over 10 bases. The V gene's germline CDR1 is SGHDT and CDR2 YYEEEE. The CDR3 covers 14 residues. With 3 bases clipped from V and 4 bases from J, the junction kept 3 bases outside the gene matches. The CDR3 here is CASSSGTGVYGYTF. The CDR3 DNA, read in part, is TGTGCCAGCAGCTCCGGGACAGGGGTCTATGGC.

This clone occurred many times. Read data end 3 residues before the CDR3 end; the end is taken from the germline J gene. The chain couples TRBV5-1 to TRBJ2-2; TRBD1 matches at 7 bases. The V gene's germline CDR1 is SGHRS and CDR2 YFSETQ. The junction had 9 bases not matched to a gene; V was cut back by 6 bases and J by 4 bases. The CDR3 contains 15 residues. CDR3 sequence reads: CASNHRDRGTGELFF. The covered CDR3 bases are TGCGCCAGCAACCACCGGGACAGAGGCACCGGGGAG.

This clone was counted at least ten times. The CDR3 end lies 3 residues beyond the end of the read and is filled in from the germline J gene. The genes are TRBV24-1 and TRBJ1-4; tentative D call: TRBD1 (6 bases). The V gene lost 0 bases and the J gene lost 4 bases, with 11 bases spanning the gap. The length of the CDR3 is 16 residues. Germline V lookup: CDR1 KGHDR, CDR2 SFDVKD. The CDR3 is CATSDLLRTVNEKLFF. The part of the CDR3 DNA that was read is TGTGCCACCAGTGATTTGTTGCGGACAGTTAATGAAAAA.

In this sample, this clone turned up many times. The read comes to an end 3 residues before the CDR3 does, leaving the germline J gene to fill in the end. V usage is TRBV19 and J usage is TRBJ2-7; possibly TRBD2 for D (5 bases). Trimming took 4 bases from V and 3 from J, leaving 16 bases between them. Germline assignment: CDR1 LNHDA and CDR2 SQIVND (reference sequence). The CDR3 loop spans 15 amino acids. The CDR3 here is CASSSLAPPLYEQYF. The sequenced CDR3 bases are TGTGCCAGTAGTAGCCTAGCACCGCCCCTCTACGAG.

Many counts were recorded for this clone. The read terminates 3 residues ahead of where the CDR3 ends, so the germline J gene completes it. The chain links TRBV30 to TRBJ1-5, with 9 bases fitting TRBD1. After removal of 2 bases from V and 4 bases from J, the junction contained 3 bases not matched to a gene. This CDR3 contains 14 residues. Germline CDR1 is GTSNPN and CDR2 is SVGIG (reference sequence). The CDR3 region is CAWSTGQGNQPQHF. The sequenced CDR3 bases are TGTGCCTGGAGTACCGGACAGGGGAATCAGCCC.

This clone was recorded at least ten times. The CDR3 is cut off 3 residues early in the read; its end comes from the germline J gene. The chain has TRBV4-2 and TRBJ2-7; D possibly uses TRBD1 or TRBD2 (6 bases each). With 2 bases removed from V and 4 bases from J, the gap between germline ends came to 15 bases. The CDR3 spans 15 residues. Germline-derived CDR1 and CDR2 are LGHNA and YNFKEQ. Here the CDR3 reads CASSQQKGEDYEQYF. The covered CDR3 bases are TGTGCCAGCAGCCAACAAAAGGGGGAGGATTACGAG.

Comments on this clone: A read error likely explains this, since a far larger clone differs by one base. The read terminates 3 residues ahead of where the CDR3 ends, so the germline J gene completes it. The chain links TRBV30 to TRBJ2-5; a weak D match, TRBD2 (6 bases). Germline lookup yields CDR1 GTSNPN and CDR2 SVGIG (reference sequence). This CDR3 comprises 13 residues. CDR3 DNA, as far as it was read: TGTGCCTGGGGAGGGGCCTACACAGATACC. Amino acid sequence: CAWGGAYTDT. The entire CDR3 protein reads CAWGGAYTDTQYF.

This clone has at least ten counts. The sequenced part of the CDR3 DNA is TGTGCCAGCAGCGCAAGTCCACTAGCGGGGGGGCCAGAGACC. Residues: CASSASPLAGGPET. From start to end, the CDR3 is CASSASPLAGGPETQYF. The chain joins TRBV9 to TRBJ2-5, with 13 bases fitting TRBD2. Read data end 3 residues before the CDR3 end; the end is taken from the germline J gene. V dropped 3 bases and J dropped 4; count of bases not matched to a gene: 9. CDR1 is SGDLS and CDR2 is YYNGEE in the germline V gene. The CDR3 has 17 amino acids. Full variable domain (outside the CDR3, taken from reference TRBV9 and TRBJ2-5): DSGVTQTPKHLITATGQRVTLRCSPRSGDLSVYWYQQSLDQGLQFLIQYYNGEERAKGNILERFSAQQFPDLHSELNLSSLELGDSALYFCASSASPLAGGPETQYFGPGTRLLVL.

At least ten counts were recorded for this clone. Read sequence stops 3 residues before the CDR3 end, and the germline J gene provides the missing end. This rearrangement joins TRBV7-2 to TRBJ2-5, with 8 nucleotides matching TRBD2. CDR3 length equals 15 residues. The germline CDR1 and CDR2 sequences are SGHTA and FQGNSA. V lost 5 bases and J lost 4; bases outside the gene matches: 9. CDR3: CASSQSGGGIETQYF. The part of the CDR3 DNA that was read is TGTGCCAGCAGCCAGAGCGGGGGTGGGATAGAGACC.

Many counts were recorded for this clone. The missing CDR3 end, 3 residues past where the read stops, is filled in from the germline J gene. This chain joins TRBV5-1 and TRBJ2-7, with TRBD2 matching 11 bases. The CDR3 length is 14 residues. CDR1 and CDR2 from the germline V gene are SGHRS and YFSETQ. Germline trimming cut 3 bases from V and 3 bases from J; bases unmatched to any gene: 2. CDR3 DNA (partial): TGCGCCAGCAGCTCTACTAGCGGGGGCTACGAG. Translating it yields CASSSTSGGYE. The CDR3 reads in full as CASSSTSGGYEQYF.

This clone was seen repeatedly, ten times or more. The missing CDR3 end, 3 residues past where the read stops, is filled in from the germline J gene. The V call is TRBV30, the J call TRBJ2-2, with 7 bases that match TRBD1. Germline CDR1 reads GTSNPN; CDR2 reads SVGIG (reference sequence). Trimming removed 3 bases from V and 3 bases from J; junction bases left unmatched: 1. The CDR3 runs 13 residues. The CDR3 reads CAWRQGHTGELFF. The part of the CDR3 DNA that was read is TGTGCCTGGAGACAGGGGCACACCGGGGAG. Based on the CDR3 plus reference TRBV30 and TRBJ2-2, the full variable domain is SQTIHQWPATLVQPVGSPLSLECTVEGTSNPNLYWYRQAAGRGLQLLFYSVGIGQISSEVPQNLSASRPQDRQFILSSKKLLLSDSGFYLCAWRQGHTGELFFGEGSRLTVL.

The table lists this clone with many counts. CDR3 DNA (partial): TGCAGTGCTACCCCGCCGACAGGGGGCTTGGATGGC. It is translated as CSATPPTGGLDG. The CDR3 in full is CSATPPTGGLDGYTF. The chain uses TRBV20-1 and TRBJ1-2, with 10 positions matching TRBD1. The CDR3 end is not reached by the read, which stops 3 residues before it; the germline J gene fills it in. Germline trimming cut 4 bases from V and 6 bases from J; bases unmatched to any gene: 11. The germline V gene encodes CDR1 DFQATT and CDR2 SNEGSKA (reference sequence). This CDR3 region has 15 residues.

Ten or more counts support this clone. The read ends 3 residues before the CDR3 terminus; that terminus is restored from the germline J gene. The chain joins TRBV30 to TRBJ1-1; D may be TRBD1 (5 bases). The CDR3 has 14 amino acids. The germline V gene encodes CDR1 GTSNPN and CDR2 SVGIG (reference sequence). With 0 bases removed from V and 4 bases from J, the gap between germline ends came to 12 bases. CDR3 DNA (partial): TGTGCCTGGAGTGTACTGTTCGGGGGCACTGAA. It translates to CAWSVLFGGTE. The CDR3 reads in full as CAWSVLFGGTEAFF.

This clone was counted many times. The read terminates 3 residues ahead of where the CDR3 ends, so the germline J gene completes it. The V gene is TRBV6-2 or TRBV6-3, the J gene TRBJ2-1; D gene uncertain. The V gene lost 7 bases and the J gene lost 4 bases, with 5 bases spanning the gap. The CDR3 sequence is 11 residues long. Germline V gene sequence: CDR1 MNHEY, CDR2 SVGEGT. The CDR3 loop is CASTYYNEQFF. The sequenced CDR3 bases are TGTGCCAGCACCTATTACAATGAG.

This clone was counted at least ten times. The sequenced CDR3 bases are TGTGCCAGCAGTTTAGGGGGCCGTGGC. Translation: CASSLGGRG. The complete CDR3 protein is CASSLGGRGYTF. The rearrangement uses TRBV12-3 or TRBV12-4 and TRBJ1-2; possibly TRBD1 for D (5 bases). The DNA ends 3 residues before the CDR3 does, and the rest of the CDR3 is filled in from the germline J gene. The length of the CDR3 is 12 residues. Trimming removed 1 base at V and 7 bases at J, with 7 bases between.

This clone was recorded at least ten times. The read stops 3 residues short of the end of the CDR3; the missing end is completed from the germline J gene. This chain connects TRBV19 to TRBJ2-1; D is possibly TRBD1 (5 bases). Per germline, CDR1 LNHDA and CDR2 SQIVND (reference sequence). The CDR3 covers 12 residues. V was trimmed by 3 bases and J by 8 bases, leaving 8 bases between them. The CDR3 loop reads CASSIEGDEQFF. The CDR3 DNA, read in part, is TGTGCCAGTAGTATCGAAGGGGATGAG.

At least ten counts were recorded for this clone. The read terminates 3 residues ahead of where the CDR3 ends, so the germline J gene completes it. The chain recombines TRBV27 with TRBJ2-3; 7 positions match TRBD1. J lost 2 bases, V lost 5 bases, and 7 bases had no gene match. Germline V gene data show CDR1 as MNHEY and CDR2 as SMNVEV (reference sequence). The CDR3 has 15 residues. The CDR3 reads CASSNRDSITDTQYF. The sequenced part of the CDR3 DNA is TGTGCCAGCAGTAACCGGGACAGTATCACAGATACG.

This clone has ten or more counts. The junction departs from germline at one end; a sequencing error may be responsible. Read coverage stops 3 residues before the CDR3 terminus; the germline J gene supplies the remainder. This CDR3 is also generated by other DNA sequences in the sample. The genes are TRBV19 and TRBJ1-6, with 9 bases aligning to TRBD1. Germline lookup yields CDR1 LNHDA and CDR2 SQIVND (reference sequence). This CDR3 region has 15 residues. CDR3 bases read: TGTGCTAGTAGTATTTACGGGACAGGGAACTCACCC. It codes for CASSIYGTGNSP. The entire CDR3 protein is CASSIYGTGNSPLHF. Variable domain in full (rest from reference TRBV19 and TRBJ1-6): DGGITQSPKYLFRKEGQNVTLSCEQNLNHDAMYWYRQDPGQGLRLIYYSQIVNDFQKGDIAEGYSVSREKKESFPLTVTSAQKNPTAFYLCASSIYGTGNSPLHFGNGTRLTVT.